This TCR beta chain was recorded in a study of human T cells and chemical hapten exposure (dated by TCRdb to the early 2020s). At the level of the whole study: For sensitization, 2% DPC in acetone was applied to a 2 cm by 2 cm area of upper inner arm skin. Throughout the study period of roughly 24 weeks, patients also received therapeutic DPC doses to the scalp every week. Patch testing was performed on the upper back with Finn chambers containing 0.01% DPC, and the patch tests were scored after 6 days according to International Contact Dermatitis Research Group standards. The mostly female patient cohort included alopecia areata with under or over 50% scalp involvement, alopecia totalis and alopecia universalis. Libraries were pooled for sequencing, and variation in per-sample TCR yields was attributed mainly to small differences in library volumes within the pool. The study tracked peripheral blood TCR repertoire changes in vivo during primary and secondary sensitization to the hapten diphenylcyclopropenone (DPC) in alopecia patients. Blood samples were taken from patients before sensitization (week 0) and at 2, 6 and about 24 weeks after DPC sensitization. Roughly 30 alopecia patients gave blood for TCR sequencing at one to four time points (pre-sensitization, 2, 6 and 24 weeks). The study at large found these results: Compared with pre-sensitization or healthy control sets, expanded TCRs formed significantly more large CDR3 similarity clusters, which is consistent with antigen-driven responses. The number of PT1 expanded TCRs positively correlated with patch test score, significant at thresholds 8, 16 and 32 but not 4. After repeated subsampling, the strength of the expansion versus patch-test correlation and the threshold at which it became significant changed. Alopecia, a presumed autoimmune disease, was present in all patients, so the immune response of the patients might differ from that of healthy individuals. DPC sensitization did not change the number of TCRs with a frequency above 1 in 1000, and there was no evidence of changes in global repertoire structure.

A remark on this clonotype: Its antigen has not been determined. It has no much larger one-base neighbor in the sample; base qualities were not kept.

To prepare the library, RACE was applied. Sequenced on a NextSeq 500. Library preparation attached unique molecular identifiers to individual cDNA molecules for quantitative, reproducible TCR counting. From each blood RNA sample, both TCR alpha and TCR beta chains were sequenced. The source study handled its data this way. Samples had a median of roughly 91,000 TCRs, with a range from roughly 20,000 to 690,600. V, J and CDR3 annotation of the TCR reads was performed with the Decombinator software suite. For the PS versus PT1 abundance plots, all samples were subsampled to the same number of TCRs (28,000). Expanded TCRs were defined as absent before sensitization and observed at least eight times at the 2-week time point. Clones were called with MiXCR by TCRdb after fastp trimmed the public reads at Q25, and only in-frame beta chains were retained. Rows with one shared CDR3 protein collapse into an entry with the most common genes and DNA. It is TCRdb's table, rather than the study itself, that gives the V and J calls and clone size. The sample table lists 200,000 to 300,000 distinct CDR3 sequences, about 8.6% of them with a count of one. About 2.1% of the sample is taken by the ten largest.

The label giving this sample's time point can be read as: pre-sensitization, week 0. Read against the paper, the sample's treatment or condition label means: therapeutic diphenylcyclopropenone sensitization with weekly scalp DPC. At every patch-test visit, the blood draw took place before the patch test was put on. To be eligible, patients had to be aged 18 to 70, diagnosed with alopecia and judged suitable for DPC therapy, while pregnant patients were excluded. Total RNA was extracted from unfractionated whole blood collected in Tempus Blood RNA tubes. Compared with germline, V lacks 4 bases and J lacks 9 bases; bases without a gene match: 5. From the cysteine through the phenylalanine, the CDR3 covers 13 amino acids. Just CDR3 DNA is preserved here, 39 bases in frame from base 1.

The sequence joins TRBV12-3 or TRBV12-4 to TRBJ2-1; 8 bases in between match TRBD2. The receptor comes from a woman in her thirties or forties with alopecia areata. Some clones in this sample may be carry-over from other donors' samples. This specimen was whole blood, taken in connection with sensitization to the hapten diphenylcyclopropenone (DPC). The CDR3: CASSSGLAAEQFF. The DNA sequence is TGTGCCAGCAGTTCCGGACTAGCCGCTGAGCAGTTCTTC.